This TCR beta chain appears in the sequencing data of a study of T cell clonality in common variable immunodeficiency (dated by TCRdb to about 2015). Diagnosis of CVID followed standard criteria, namely serum IgG, IgA and/or IgM below the normal range together with specific antibody deficiency. There were under 50 subjects in the CVID group (around 15 female and roughly 29 male), ranging in age from 9 to 64 years, with a mean age of roughly 39. Most of the CVID patients and most of the healthy controls were of Caucasian heritage. At the time of study participation, every CVID subject had been on replacement immunoglobulin therapy for at least one year. No CVID subject was ill or taking immunomodulatory or immunosuppressive medication when blood was collected. Heparinized peripheral whole blood samples of roughly 5 to 8.5 ml were obtained from each donor. Genomic DNA from adults with common variable immune deficiency (CVID) and from healthy adult controls was used to sequence TCRbeta CDR3 repertoires. To isolate peripheral blood mononuclear cells, diluted blood was subjected to density centrifugation over Hypaque 1077 or Ficoll-Paque. Genomic DNA was obtained from unsorted mononuclear cells through either Qiagen column purification or a centrifugation-based method.

CVID samples and control samples contributed equivalent amounts of genomic DNA as sequencing input. For every sample, a 60 bp segment covering the rearranged TCRbeta CDR3 region was amplified and then sequenced. The immunoSEQ assay, a bias-corrected multiplex PCR with high-throughput sequencing, was employed for TCRbeta amplification. The study's own analysis went as follows. Each unique nucleotide sequence was treated as a clone and annotated with V, D and J genes, copy number and frequency. Sequences were labeled productive if in frame, and non-productive if out of frame or containing stop codons. As previously described, clonality was calculated on the basis of Shannon's entropy. The predicted amino acid sequences of productive clones were used to derive the mean CDR3 Kyte-Doolittle hydropathy. Scaled V gene usage was hierarchically clustered using Manhattan distance and complete linkage with the R hclust function. Clone sharing by CDR3 amino acid sequence was assessed by resampling 12 repertoires per group over 100 rounds. Repertoires were searched for more than 55 published EBV-specific and approximately 240 published CMV-specific TCRbeta sequences. A couple of CVID samples yielding fewer than 10,000 sequences were excluded from analysis, leaving some 40 CVID repertoires. TCRdb provides this immuneACCESS table in a form limited to in-frame rearrangements. Some clones are lacking; in checked studies, under half of them reflect an unresolved V gene, and why the rest are absent is not known. V, J and clone size reflect that table, while D and trimming were determined from the DNA. The table gives about 33,000 clones for this sample, with none occurring only once. 6% to 6.5% of the sample is in the top ten clones.

On the study overall, not on this receptor specifically: TCRbeta clonality was higher in CVID subjects than in healthy controls (t-test p = 0.018), and the increase was most characteristic of about a third of subjects. CVID TCRbeta sequences reportedly showed fewer deletions and N-nucleotide insertions and lacked highly modified clones with 13 or more V deletions. CVID subjects shared fewer TCRbeta clones with each other than healthy controls did (p < 0.0001). Even though DNA input was equal, the average per sample came to 65,000 to 100,000 unique sequences for controls compared with approximately 30,000 for CVID samples. It was noted by the authors that sequencing of the repertoires of T cell subpopulations would be needed to clarify the cause of the increased clonality in CVID. Differences among patients in the CVID cohort limited the correlations between repertoire features and clinical complications.

This clone registers as medium-sized (0.01 to 0.1%) within its sample. What this receptor recognizes is not known. The source of this sequence is a human donor with common variable immunodeficiency. The sequenced sample was peripheral blood mononuclear cells.

The CDR3 reads as follows: CASSVAGGTFYEQYF. The covered CDR3 bases are TGTGCCAGCAGTGTGGCGGGGGGTACCTTCTACGAG. This chain is built from TRBV6-1 and TRBJ2-7, and 8 bases in between align with TRBD2. The CDR3 is cut off 3 residues early in the read; its end comes from the germline J gene. Sequences MNHNS (CDR1) and SASEGT (CDR2) are obtained from the germline V gene. Including the terminal cysteine and phenylalanine, the CDR3 comprises 15 residues. Part of the CDR3 DNA is given, 36 bases translated from base 1. The germline V and J ends show losses of 4 bases and 3 bases respectively, and no gene match explains 8 bases of the junction.